This record covers a single TCR beta chain. The antigen is not known. Per the germline V gene, CDR1 is MNHEY and CDR2 is SMNVEV (reference sequence). This CDR3 comprises 20 residues. V shed 4 bases, J shed 2 bases, and the junction held 19 bases outside the gene matches. Here immunoSEQ multiplex PCR was the method, and the copy in TCRdb shows in-frame clones only, minus some. The table records 95,000 to 130,000 clones, about 90% of them present only once. The sample is drawn from a study of T cell responses to AZD1222 COVID-19 vaccine. Study as a whole: Investigators merged groups given second doses at roughly 4 or roughly 12 weeks.

Study-wide points: Repertoires were obtained solely post-peak T cell response. Donors were mostly white British, more females; clonal diversity possibly underestimated. Unmutated regions of variants are reportedly targeted by nearly half of spike-specific TCRs.

The chain is built from TRBV27 and TRBJ2-3, with TRBD1 identical over 9 bases. The TCR was taken from an adult in good health. Sequencing used peripheral blood, obtained on day 0 of AZD1222 vaccination. CDR3 in amino acids: CASSSTLTGTGIGPTDTQYF. In DNA, the CDR3 is TGTGCCAGCAGTTCCACCCTTACCGGGACAGGGATAGGCCCCACAGATACGCAGTATTTT.